The entry below describes one TCR beta chain. No antigen is known for it. Being one base from a much bigger clone, this may be a read error. The data stem from a study of blood T cells in healthy people across ages. Notes on the study in general: Researchers report that TCR beta diversity correlated strongly with naive T cell percentage. From one million sequenced T cells, diversity estimates were lower bounds. Changes in expanded clonotypes were possibly confounded, as the CMV status of donors was unknown.

The germline V gene has CDR1 MNHEY and CDR2 SVGEGT. The CDR3 covers 14 residues. Sample-barcoded 5' priming and a J-beta primer mix drove a second PCR of about 7 to 12 cycles. One entry per CDR3 protein, called by TCRdb with MiXCR from the 5' RACE reads. The sample holds 800,000 to 950,000 distinct CDR3 sequences, under 40% seen once. The extraction recovered at least 6 micrograms of total RNA per sample. The chain carries TRBV6-2 or TRBV6-3 and TRBJ2-3; unclear D gene. Source material: blood. This clonotype originated in a man aged 18-30 years in good health. The CDR3 region has the DNA TGTGTCAGCAGTTACACCCGGGGCACAGATACGCAGTATTTT. Amino acids: CVSSYTRGTDTQYF.